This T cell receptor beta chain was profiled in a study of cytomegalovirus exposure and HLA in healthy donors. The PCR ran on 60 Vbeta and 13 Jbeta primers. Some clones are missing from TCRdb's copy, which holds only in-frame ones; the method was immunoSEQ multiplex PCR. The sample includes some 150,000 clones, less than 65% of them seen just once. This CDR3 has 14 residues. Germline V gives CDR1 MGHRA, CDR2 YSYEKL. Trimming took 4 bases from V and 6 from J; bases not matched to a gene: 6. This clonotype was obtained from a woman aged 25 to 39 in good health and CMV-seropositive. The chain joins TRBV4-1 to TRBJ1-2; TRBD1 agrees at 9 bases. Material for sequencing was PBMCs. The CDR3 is CASSRPGQGDGYTF. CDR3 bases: TGCGCCAGCAGCCGACCGGGACAGGGAGATGGCTACACCTTC.